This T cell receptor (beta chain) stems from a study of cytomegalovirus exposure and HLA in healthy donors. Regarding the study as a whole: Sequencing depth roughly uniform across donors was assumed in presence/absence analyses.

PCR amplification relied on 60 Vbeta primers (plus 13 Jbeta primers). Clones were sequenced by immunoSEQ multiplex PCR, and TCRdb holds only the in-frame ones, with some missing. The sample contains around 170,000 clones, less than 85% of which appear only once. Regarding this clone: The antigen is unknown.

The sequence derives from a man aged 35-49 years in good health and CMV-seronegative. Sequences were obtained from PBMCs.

The CDR3 DNA sequence: TGTGCCAGCTCGCGGGAGACTAATGAAAAACTGTTTTTT. Translating it yields CASSRETNEKLFF. The J gene is TRBJ1-4, the V gene TRBV2, with D uncertain. CDR3 length: 13 residues. Germline V CDR1 and CDR2: SNHLY, FYNNEI. Trimming cost V 8 bases and J 2 bases, with 9 bases left between them.